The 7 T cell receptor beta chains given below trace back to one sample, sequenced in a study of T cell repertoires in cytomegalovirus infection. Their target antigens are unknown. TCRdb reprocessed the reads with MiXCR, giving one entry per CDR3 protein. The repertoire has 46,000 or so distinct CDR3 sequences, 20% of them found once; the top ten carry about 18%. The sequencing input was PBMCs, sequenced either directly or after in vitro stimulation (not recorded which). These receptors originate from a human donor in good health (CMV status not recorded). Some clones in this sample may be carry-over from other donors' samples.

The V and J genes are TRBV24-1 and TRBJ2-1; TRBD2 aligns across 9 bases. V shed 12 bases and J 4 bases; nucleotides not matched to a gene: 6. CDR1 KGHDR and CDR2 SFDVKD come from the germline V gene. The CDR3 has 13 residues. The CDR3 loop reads CAGRTSEYNEQFF. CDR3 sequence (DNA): TGTGCCGGAAGGACTAGCGAGTACAATGAGCAGTTCTTC.

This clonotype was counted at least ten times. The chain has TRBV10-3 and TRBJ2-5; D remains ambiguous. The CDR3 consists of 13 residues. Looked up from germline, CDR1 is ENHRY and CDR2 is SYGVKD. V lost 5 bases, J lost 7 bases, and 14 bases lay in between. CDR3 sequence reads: CAISPGPGGTQYF. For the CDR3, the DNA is TGTGCCATCAGTCCTGGGCCCGGCGGGACCCAGTACTTC.

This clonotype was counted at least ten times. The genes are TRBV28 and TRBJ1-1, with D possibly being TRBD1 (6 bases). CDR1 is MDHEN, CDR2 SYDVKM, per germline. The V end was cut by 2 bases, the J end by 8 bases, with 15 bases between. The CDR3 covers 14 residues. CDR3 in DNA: TGTGCCAGCAGTTTACCCAAATGGGGGGGCGAAGCTTTCTTT. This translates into CASSLPKWGGEAFF.

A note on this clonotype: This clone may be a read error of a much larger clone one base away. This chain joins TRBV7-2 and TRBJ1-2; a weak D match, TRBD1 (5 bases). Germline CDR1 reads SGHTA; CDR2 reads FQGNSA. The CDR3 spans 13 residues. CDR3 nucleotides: TGTGGCAGCAGACAGAGCGGGGCCTATGGCTACACCTTC. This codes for CGSRQSGAYGYTF.

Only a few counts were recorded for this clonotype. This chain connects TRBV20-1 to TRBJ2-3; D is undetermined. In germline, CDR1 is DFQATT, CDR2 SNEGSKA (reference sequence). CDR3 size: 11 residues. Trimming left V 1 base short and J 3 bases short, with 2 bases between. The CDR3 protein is CSARGTDTQYF. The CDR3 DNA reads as TGCAGTGCTAGAGGGACAGATACGCAGTATTTT.

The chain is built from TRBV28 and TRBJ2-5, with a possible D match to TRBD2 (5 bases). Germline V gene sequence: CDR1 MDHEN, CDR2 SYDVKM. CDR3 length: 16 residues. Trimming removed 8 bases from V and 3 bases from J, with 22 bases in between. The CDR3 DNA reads TGTGCCAGCCACGAGGGCGGTTGGGGAAGCAAAGAGACCCAGTACTTC. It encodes CASHEGGWGSKETQYF.

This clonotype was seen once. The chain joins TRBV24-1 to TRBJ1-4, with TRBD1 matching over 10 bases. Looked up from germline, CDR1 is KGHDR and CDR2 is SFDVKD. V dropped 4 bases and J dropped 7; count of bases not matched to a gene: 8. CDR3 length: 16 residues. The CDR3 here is CATSEPGQGGGEKLFF. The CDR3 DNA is TGTGCCACCAGTGAGCCTGGACAGGGGGGAGGTGAAAAACTGTTTTTT.